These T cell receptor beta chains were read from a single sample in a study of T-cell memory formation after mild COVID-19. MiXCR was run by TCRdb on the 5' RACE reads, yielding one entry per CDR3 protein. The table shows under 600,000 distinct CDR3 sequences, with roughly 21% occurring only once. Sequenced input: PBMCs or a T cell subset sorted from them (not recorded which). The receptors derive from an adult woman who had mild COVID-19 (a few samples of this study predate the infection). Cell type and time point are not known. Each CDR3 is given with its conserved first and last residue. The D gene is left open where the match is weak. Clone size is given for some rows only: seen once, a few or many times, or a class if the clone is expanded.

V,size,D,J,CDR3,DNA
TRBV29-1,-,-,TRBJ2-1,CSVEGVGFYNEQFF,TGCAGCGTTGAGGGGGTAGGATTCTACAATGAGCAGTTCTTC
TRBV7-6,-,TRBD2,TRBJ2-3,CASSLEGLGTQYF,TGTGCCAGCAGCTTAGAGGGACTAGGTACGCAGTATTTT
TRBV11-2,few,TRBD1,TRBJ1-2,CASSLDRGLGYTF,TGTGCCAGCAGCTTAGACAGGGGGCTTGGCTACACCTTC
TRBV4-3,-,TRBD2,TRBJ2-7,CASSQGTRYYEQYF,TGCGCCAGCAGCCAGGGGACTAGGTACTACGAGCAGTACTTC
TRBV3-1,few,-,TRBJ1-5,CASSHSTGGNQPQHF,TGTGCCAGCAGCCATTCTACGGGAGGCAATCAGCCCCAGCATTTT
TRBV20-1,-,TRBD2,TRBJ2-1,CSAPPGLSGRRGAEQFF,TGCAGTGCTCCCCCGGGGCTCAGCGGGAGGCGAGGGGCTGAGCAGTTCTTC
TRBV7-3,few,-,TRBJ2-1,CASSSPDGLPHNEQFF,TGTGCCAGCAGCTCCCCCGACGGATTGCCGCACAATGAGCAGTTCTTC
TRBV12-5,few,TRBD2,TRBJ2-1,CASGLAGAHEQFF,TGTGCTAGCGGACTAGCGGGAGCCCATGAGCAGTTCTTC
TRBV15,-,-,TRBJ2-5,CATSGGRFGVGETQYF,TGTGCCACCAGCGGGGGAAGGTTCGGAGTTGGAGAGACCCAGTACTTC
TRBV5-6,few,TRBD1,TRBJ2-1,CASSSRQGASYNEQFF,TGTGCCAGCAGCAGTCGACAGGGGGCATCCTACAATGAGCAGTTCTTC
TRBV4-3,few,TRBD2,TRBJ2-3,CASSQDPFPSGRADTQYF,TGCGCCAGCAGCCAAGATCCTTTCCCTAGCGGGAGGGCTGATACGCAGTATTTT
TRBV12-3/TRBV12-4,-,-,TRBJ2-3,CASRLGTADTQYF,TGTGCCAGCAGACTCGGGACTGCAGATACGCAGTATTTT
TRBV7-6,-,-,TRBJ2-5,CASTVSSFQETQYF,TGTGCCAGCACCGTCTCCAGTTTCCAAGAGACCCAGTACTTC
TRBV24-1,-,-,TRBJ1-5,CATSDLRGDQPQHF,TGTGCCACCAGTGATTTAAGGGGGGACCAGCCCCAGCATTTT
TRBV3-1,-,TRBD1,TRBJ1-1,CASSQVLQGLRNTEAFF,TGTGCCAGCAGCCAAGTTTTACAGGGGTTGAGGAACACTGAAGCTTTCTTT
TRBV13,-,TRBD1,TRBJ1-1,CASSSLTGVVEAFF,TGTGCCAGCAGCTCGTTGACAGGGGTTGTTGAAGCTTTCTTT
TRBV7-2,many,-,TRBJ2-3,CASSAIYTQYF,TGTGCCAGCAGCGCAATTTATACGCAGTATTTT
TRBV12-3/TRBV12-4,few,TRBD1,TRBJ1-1,CASSGQGLGLEAFF,TGTGCCAGCAGTGGACAGGGGCTCGGACTTGAAGCTTTCTTT
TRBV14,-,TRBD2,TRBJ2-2,CASRIAGGNTGELFF,TGTGCCAGCCGCATAGCGGGAGGCAACACCGGGGAGCTGTTTTTT
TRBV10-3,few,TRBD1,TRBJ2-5,CAISASPGQGSSETQYF,TGTGCCATCAGTGCCAGCCCGGGACAGGGGAGCTCAGAGACCCAGTACTTC
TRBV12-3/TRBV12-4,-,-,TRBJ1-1,CASSLYRADTEAFF,TGTGCCAGCAGTTTGTACAGGGCTGACACTGAAGCTTTCTTT
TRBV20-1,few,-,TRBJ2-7,CSANTGWGRIDEQYF,TGCAGTGCCAATACAGGTTGGGGCCGTATTGACGAGCAGTACTTC
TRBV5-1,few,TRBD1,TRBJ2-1,CASSLGDSVYNEQFF,TGCGCCAGCAGCTTGGGGGACAGCGTGTACAATGAGCAGTTCTTC
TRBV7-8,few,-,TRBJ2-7,CASSLGVRGEQYF,TGTGCCAGCAGCTTAGGGGTTCGGGGGGAGCAGTACTTC
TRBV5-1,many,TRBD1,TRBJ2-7,CASSSSRTGRYEQYF,TGCGCCAGCAGCTCCTCACGGACAGGGCGCTACGAGCAGTACTTC
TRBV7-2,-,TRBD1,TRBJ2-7,CASSSISGTAYEQYF,TGTGCCAGCAGCTCAATCTCCGGGACAGCCTACGAGCAGTACTTC
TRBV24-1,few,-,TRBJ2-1,CATSGKGAFSNEQFF,TGTGCCACCAGTGGGAAAGGGGCGTTTAGCAATGAGCAGTTCTTC
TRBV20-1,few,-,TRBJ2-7,CSAEGVSQGRRNEQYF,TGCAGTGCTGAGGGGGTGTCCCAGGGGAGGCGCAACGAGCAGTACTTC
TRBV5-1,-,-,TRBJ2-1,CASRAWGGKVEQFF,TGCGCCAGCAGAGCATGGGGCGGGAAGGTTGAGCAGTTCTTC
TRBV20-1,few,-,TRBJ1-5,CSASRGAGQPQHF,TGCAGTGCTAGTAGGGGGGCGGGTCAGCCCCAGCATTTT
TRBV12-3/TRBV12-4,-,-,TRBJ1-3,CASSSPDTFSGNTIYF,TGTGCCAGCAGTTCTCCAGACACCTTCTCTGGAAACACCATATATTTT
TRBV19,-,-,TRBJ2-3,CASSIEAGRGTQYF,TGTGCCAGTAGTATAGAGGCAGGCAGGGGTACGCAGTATTTT
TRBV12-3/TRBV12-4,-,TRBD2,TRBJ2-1,CASSPGLAEANEQFF,TGTGCCAGCAGCCCGGGGCTAGCGGAGGCGAATGAGCAGTTCTTC